The rows below give T cell receptor beta chains drawn from one sample of a study of blood T cell repertoires in COVID-19. Sequencing used immunoSEQ multiplex PCR; TCRdb keeps in-frame clones, though not all of them. The table records about 160,000 clones, 85% of them present only once. Sequenced material: peripheral blood. These TCRs come from a human donor with acute or convalescent COVID-19. The donor label of this sample is uncertain. Each CDR3 is given with its conserved first and last residue. The D gene is left open where the match is weak. Part of the rows lack a size; the others show once, few, many or a class for expanded clones.

clone_size	v_call	d_call	j_call	cdr3_aa	cdr3_nt
NA	TRBV5-4	TRBD2	TRBJ2-3	CASSFGSGGARSTDTQYF	TGTGCCAGCAGCTTCGGAAGCGGGGGGGCTCGGAGCACAGATACGCAGTATTTT
NA	TRBV19	NA	TRBJ1-5	CASSRNRDLNQPQHF	TGTGCCAGTAGTCGTAACAGGGATTTGAATCAGCCCCAGCATTTT
NA	TRBV9	TRBD1	TRBJ1-2	CASSWDSFNYGYTF	TGTGCCAGCAGCTGGGACAGTTTTAACTATGGCTACACCTTC
NA	TRBV7-3	NA	TRBJ2-1	CASSLLGGSYNEQFF	TGTGCCAGCAGCTTATTAGGGGGTTCCTACAATGAGCAGTTCTTC
NA	TRBV11-2	TRBD2	TRBJ2-7	CASTGPGTKFYEQYF	TGTGCCAGCACCGGACCCGGGACTAAATTCTACGAGCAGTACTTC
NA	TRBV19	TRBD1	TRBJ1-1	CASRGTGYTEAFF	TGTGCCAGTAGGGGGACAGGGTACACTGAAGCTTTCTTT
NA	TRBV7-2	NA	TRBJ1-5	CASSDQPGYSNQPQHF	TGTGCCAGCAGCGACCAACCGGGTTATAGCAATCAGCCCCAGCATTTT
NA	TRBV7-2	TRBD2	TRBJ2-1	CASSRLAANYNEQFF	TGTGCCAGCAGCCGGCTAGCGGCTAACTACAATGAGCAGTTCTTC
NA	TRBV3-1/TRBV3-2	NA	TRBJ1-6	CASSRPYTGTNSPLHF	TGTGCCAGCAGCCGGCCGTACACAGGGACGAATTCACCCCTCCACTTT
NA	TRBV7-2	TRBD1	TRBJ2-1	CASSSGQMSSYNEQFF	TGTGCCAGCAGCTCGGGACAGATGAGCTCCTACAATGAGCAGTTCTTC
NA	TRBV12-3/TRBV12-4	NA	TRBJ1-6	CASSDPTGLFLHF	TGTGCCAGCAGTGACCCCACCGGACTTTTCCTCCACTTT
NA	TRBV6-5	TRBD1	TRBJ2-2	CASRTGTTGELFF	TGTGCCAGCAGGACAGGGACGACCGGGGAGCTGTTTTTT
NA	TRBV6-2/TRBV6-3	TRBD1	TRBJ2-5	CASSPRQGLETQYF	TGTGCCAGCAGCCCGAGACAGGGTTTAGAGACCCAGTACTTC
NA	TRBV4-1	NA	TRBJ1-4	CASSPEVGREREKLFF	TGCGCCAGCAGCCCAGAAGTGGGCAGGGAACGGGAAAAACTGTTTTTT
NA	TRBV5-1	NA	TRBJ1-3	CASSLGSGAYSGNTIYF	TGCGCCAGCAGCTTGGGGTCAGGTGCCTACTCTGGAAACACCATATATTTT
NA	TRBV9	NA	TRBJ1-3	CASSAEYRRGSGNTIYF	TGTGCCAGCAGCGCCGAATACCGACGCGGCTCTGGAAACACCATATATTTT
NA	TRBV5-6	NA	TRBJ2-2	CASSLAGHRGTGELFF	TGTGCCAGCAGCTTAGCGGGACACCGGGGCACCGGGGAGCTGTTTTTT
NA	TRBV27	TRBD1	TRBJ1-3	CASSTRQGKAPGNTIYF	TGTGCCAGCAGTACCAGACAGGGGAAAGCTCCTGGAAACACCATATATTTT
NA	TRBV5-1	NA	TRBJ2-7	CASSTNVYEQYF	TGCGCCAGCAGTACAAACGTCTACGAGCAGTACTTC
NA	TRBV2	TRBD1	TRBJ1-4	CASSSRDRGGEKLFF	TGTGCCAGCAGTAGCCGGGACAGGGGAGGTGAAAAACTGTTTTTT
NA	TRBV28	TRBD1	TRBJ1-2	CASSGGSHYGYTF	TGTGCGAGCTCAGGGGGCTCACACTATGGCTACACCTTC
few	TRBV7-3	TRBD1	TRBJ1-2	CASSLSDRFSSGYTF	TGTGCCAGCAGCTTATCGGACAGGTTCTCCTCTGGCTACACCTTC
NA	TRBV19	TRBD2	TRBJ2-2	CASSWTSGGVLPGELFF	TGTGCCAGTAGTTGGACTAGCGGGGGGGTTTTACCCGGGGAGCTGTTTTTT
once	TRBV4-2	NA	TRBJ2-7	CASSRNTGSSYEQYF	TGTGCCAGCAGCCGCAACACAGGGTCCTCCTACGAGCAGTACTTC
NA	TRBV4-1	NA	TRBJ2-1	CASSQRSEGASYNEQFF	TGCGCCAGCAGCCAGAGGTCGGAGGGGGCTTCCTACAATGAGCAGTTCTTC
NA	TRBV9	NA	TRBJ2-5	CASSVGNRQGQETQYF	TGTGCCAGCAGCGTAGGGAATAGGCAGGGGCAAGAGACCCAGTACTTC
NA	TRBV7-8	NA	TRBJ1-1	CASSLRYLTEAFF	TGTGCCAGCAGCTTACGGTATCTTACTGAAGCTTTCTTT
NA	TRBV6-6	TRBD2	TRBJ2-2	CASSYSKTSAAGELFF	TGTGCCAGCAGTTACTCGAAGACTAGCGCGGCCGGGGAGCTGTTTTTT
NA	TRBV7-2	TRBD1	TRBJ1-2	CASSSQRGQGYTF	TGTGCCAGCAGCTCGCAAAGGGGGCAAGGCTACACCTTC
NA	TRBV7-2	TRBD2	TRBJ2-1	CASSLPSSGTFLDEQFF	TGTGCCAGCAGCCTCCCCTCTAGCGGGACCTTTTTGGATGAGCAGTTCTTC
NA	TRBV6-2/TRBV6-3	TRBD1	TRBJ1-5	CASSYASGTGGQPQHF	TGTGCCAGCAGTTACGCGTCCGGGACAGGGGGACAGCCCCAGCATTTT
NA	TRBV2	TRBD1	TRBJ1-2	CASSLDRAYGYTF	TGTGCCAGCAGCTTGGACAGGGCCTATGGCTACACCTTC
once	TRBV18	TRBD1	TRBJ2-7	CASSPKGQGAIGEQYF	TGTGCCAGCTCACCTAAGGGACAGGGGGCTATTGGCGAGCAGTACTTC
NA	TRBV6-5	NA	TRBJ2-2	CASSYGRGNTGELFF	TGTGCCAGCAGTTACGGAAGGGGGAACACCGGGGAGCTGTTTTTT
NA	TRBV6-6	TRBD2	TRBJ2-1	CASSNPGGNEQFF	TGTGCCAGCAGCAACCCGGGGGGAAATGAGCAGTTCTTC
NA	TRBV2	NA	TRBJ2-5	CASNRGGQETQYF	TGTGCCAGTAATAGGGGGGGCCAAGAGACCCAGTACTTC